Listed below are T cell receptor beta chains from one sample, sequenced in a study of shared clonotypes between healthy human individuals. Produced via immunoSEQ multiplex PCR; TCRdb's table is partial and in-frame only. The sample contains about 1.5 million clones, around 95% of which appear only once. Source material: naive CD4+ T cells sorted from blood. These receptors all stem from a young man in good health. Both conserved end residues are part of each CDR3. D genes are given only for firm matches. Part of the rows lack a size; the others show once, few, many or a class for expanded clones.

>TRBJ2-2|TRBV10-3|NA|NA
TGTGCCATCAGTGAGATTAGCTTGGCCGGGGAGCTGTTTTTT
CAISEISLAGELFF
>TRBJ2-1|TRBV5-3|NA|TRBD1
TGTGCCAGAAGCCTGGACAGGGCTTATGAGCAGTTCTTC
CARSLDRAYEQFF
>TRBJ2-3|TRBV5-6|NA|TRBD2
TGTGCCAGCAGCTTGTGGGCGGGAGGACCCACAGATACGCAGTATTTT
CASSLWAGGPTDTQYF
>TRBJ2-1|TRBV2|once|TRBD1
TGTGCCAGCAGAGCCGGGACAGGCTCCTACAATGAGCAGTTCTTC
CASRAGTGSYNEQFF
>TRBJ1-1|TRBV2|NA|NA
TGTGCCAGCACAACTCCCGGGAGAGGGGAAAGCACTGAAGCTTTCTTT
CASTTPGRGESTEAFF
>TRBJ2-1|TRBV5-1|NA|TRBD1
TGCGCCAGCAGCTTAAAACAGGGGACACAATCCGATGAGCAGTTCTTC
CASSLKQGTQSDEQFF
>TRBJ1-1|TRBV9|NA|TRBD1
TGTGCCAGCACCAGAGACAGGGGGGGCATGGGCACTGAAGCTTTCTTT
CASTRDRGGMGTEAFF
>TRBJ2-1|TRBV7-2|once|NA
TGTGCCAGCAGCCCTCAACAGGGAGCATACAATGAGCAGTTCTTC
CASSPQQGAYNEQFF
>TRBJ2-7|TRBV2|once|TRBD1
TGTGCCAGCCTGGGACAGGGGGCTTACGAGCAGTACTTC
CASLGQGAYEQYF
>TRBJ2-7|TRBV11-2|NA|NA
TGTGCCAGCAGCTACGGGCCCGAACGCGAGCAGTACTTC
CASSYGPEREQYF
>TRBJ2-2|TRBV7-3|NA|NA
TGTGCCAGCAGCCATGGGGACGCCACCGGGGAGCTGTTTTTT
CASSHGDATGELFF
>TRBJ1-4|TRBV4-1|NA|NA
TGCGCCAGCAGCCCACAGTTTCCAACTAATGAAAAACTGTTTTTT
CASSPQFPTNEKLFF
>TRBJ2-1|TRBV9|once|NA
TGTGCCAGCCGAGGGCCCTACAATGAGCAGTTCTTC
CASRGPYNEQFF
>TRBJ2-3|TRBV5-1|NA|NA
TGCGCCAGCAGCTTGTGGGCAGGGGTGGATACGCAGTATTTT
CASSLWAGVDTQYF
>TRBJ2-4|TRBV28|NA|NA
TGTGCCAGCAGGAAAGGACTATCTTTAGCGAAAAACATTCAGTACTTC
CASRKGLSLAKNIQYF
>TRBJ2-1|TRBV7-2|NA|NA
TGTGCCAGCAGCTTGAGCGTAAGCTCCTACAATGAGCAGTTCTTC
CASSLSVSSYNEQFF
>TRBJ1-5|TRBV11-2|NA|NA
TGTGCCAGCAGCTTAGAAGGCGGGGGCCAGCAGCCCCAGCATTTT
CASSLEGGGQQPQHF
>TRBJ2-3|TRBV7-9|NA|TRBD2
TGTGCCAGCAGCTTATTTGATGGGACTACTACCCCGGGCACAGATACGCAGTATTTT
CASSLFDGTTTPGTDTQYF
>TRBJ2-1|TRBV5-1|NA|NA
TGCGCCAGCAGCTTTTTACTTGGTAATGAGCAGTTCTTC
CASSFLLGNEQFF
>TRBJ1-1|TRBV5-1|NA|TRBD1
TGCGCCAGCAGCGGACAGGGTAGTAACACTGAAGCTTTCTTT
CASSGQGSNTEAFF
>TRBJ1-1|TRBV14|NA|NA
TGTGCCAGCAGCCAAGGAGCGGGGGTGGCTTTCTTT
CASSQGAGVAFF
>TRBJ2-7|TRBV6-6|NA|NA
TGTGCCAGCAGTTACTCCCAACTCTCCTACGAGCAGTACTTC
CASSYSQLSYEQYF
>TRBJ2-3|TRBV7-9|once|NA
TGTGCCAGCAGCTTAAATTCCGGGTCTTCATTCGGCGATACGCAGTATTTT
CASSLNSGSSFGDTQYF
>TRBJ1-5|TRBV6-5|NA|TRBD1
TGTGCCAGCAGTTACGGAACAGGGGATCAGCCCCAGCATTTT
CASSYGTGDQPQHF
>TRBJ2-3|TRBV27|NA|TRBD1
TGTGCCAGCAGTCTCCACCACAGGACAGGCTACACAGATACGCAGTATTTT
CASSLHHRTGYTDTQYF
>TRBJ2-3|TRBV2|NA|NA
TGTGCCAGCAGTGTGAAGCGGAGGGGGGTAGATACGCAGTATTTT
CASSVKRRGVDTQYF
>TRBJ2-5|TRBV12-5|NA|NA
TGTGCTAGTGCTTACGTCCCAGTCGAGACCCAGTACTTC
CASAYVPVETQYF
>TRBJ1-5|TRBV19|NA|TRBD1
TGTGCCAGTACAATTGGGGACAGGGGGAACCAGCCCCAGCATTTT
CASTIGDRGNQPQHF
>TRBJ2-1|TRBV18|NA|TRBD2
TGTGCCAGCTCACCACCGCTAGCGGTTACCTACAATGAGCAGTTCTTC
CASSPPLAVTYNEQFF
>TRBJ2-7|TRBV2|NA|TRBD1
TGTGCCAGCAGCTTCGGACAGGGGGCGACCTACGAGCAGTACTTC
CASSFGQGATYEQYF
>TRBJ1-5|TRBV10-1|NA|NA
TGCGCCAGCAGTGCTCAAGGGTCCCAGCCCCAGCATTTT
CASSAQGSQPQHF
>TRBJ2-7|TRBV5-6|NA|TRBD2
TGTGCCAGCAGCCAAAGCGGGACCGGCTCCTACGAGCAGTACTTC
CASSQSGTGSYEQYF